What follows describes a single TCR beta chain. The antigen is unknown. Relative to the germline gene, one junction end is altered; a read error may explain this. This specimen belongs to a study of T cell repertoires in cytomegalovirus infection. Each CDR3 protein gets one entry after TCRdb re-called the reads with MiXCR. Among 200,000 to 250,000 distinct CDR3 sequences, approximately 38% were seen once, and the ten largest hold approximately 60%. The sequencing here drew on CD8+ T cells from cultured PBMCs, taken from culture after CMV antigen stimulation. The TCR sequence derives from a human donor in good health (CMV status not recorded). Some clones in this sample may be carry-over from other donors' samples.

The DNA of the CDR3 is TGCGCCAGCAGCCAAGGGCGACAGGAAGAATTT. It codes for CASSQGRQEEF. This chain connects TRBV4-3 to TRBJ1-1; possible D gene TRBD1, 6 bases. This CDR3 contains 11 residues. CDR1 LGHNA and CDR2 YSLEER come from the germline V gene.